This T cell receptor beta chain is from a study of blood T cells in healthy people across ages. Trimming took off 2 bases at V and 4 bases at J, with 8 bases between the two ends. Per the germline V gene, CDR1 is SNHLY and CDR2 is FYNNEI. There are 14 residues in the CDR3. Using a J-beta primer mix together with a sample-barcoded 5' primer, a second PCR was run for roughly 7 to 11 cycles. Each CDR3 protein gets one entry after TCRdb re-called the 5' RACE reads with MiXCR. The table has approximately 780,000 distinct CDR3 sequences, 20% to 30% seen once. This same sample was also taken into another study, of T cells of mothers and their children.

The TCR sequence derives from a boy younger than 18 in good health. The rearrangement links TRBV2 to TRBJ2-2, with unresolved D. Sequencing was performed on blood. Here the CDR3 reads CASSENLGTGELFF. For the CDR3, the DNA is TGTGCCAGCAGTGAAAACCTAGGCACCGGGGAGCTGTTTTTT.